This T cell receptor beta chain was obtained from a study of T cell repertoires in cytomegalovirus infection. Background on the study: Matching HLA type and CMV infection were both indicated by public TCR beta signatures.

This CDR3 comprises 13 residues. The germline V gene has CDR1 SGHTA and CDR2 FQGNSA. Each CDR3 protein gets one entry after TCRdb re-called the reads with MiXCR. This table holds approximately 180,000 distinct CDR3 sequences, under 25% found once. This clonotype was counted only a few times. A much larger clone differs by one base, so this may be a read error. Source material: PBMCs. This receptor was obtained from a human donor in good health (CMV status not recorded). Some clones in this sample may be carry-over from other donors' samples. The chain links TRBV7-2 to TRBJ1-2; 8 bases align to TRBD1. This chain's CDR3 is CANSPDRGYGYTF. The CDR3 DNA sequence: TGTGCCAACAGCCCCGACAGGGGCTATGGCTACACCTTC. Full variable domain (outside the CDR3, taken from reference TRBV7-2 and TRBJ1-2): GAGVSQSPSNKVTEKGKDVELRCDPISGHTALYWYRQSLGQGLEFLIYFQGNSAPDKSGLPSDRFSAERTGGSVSTLTIQRTQQEDSAVYLCANSPDRGYGYTFGSGTRLTVV.